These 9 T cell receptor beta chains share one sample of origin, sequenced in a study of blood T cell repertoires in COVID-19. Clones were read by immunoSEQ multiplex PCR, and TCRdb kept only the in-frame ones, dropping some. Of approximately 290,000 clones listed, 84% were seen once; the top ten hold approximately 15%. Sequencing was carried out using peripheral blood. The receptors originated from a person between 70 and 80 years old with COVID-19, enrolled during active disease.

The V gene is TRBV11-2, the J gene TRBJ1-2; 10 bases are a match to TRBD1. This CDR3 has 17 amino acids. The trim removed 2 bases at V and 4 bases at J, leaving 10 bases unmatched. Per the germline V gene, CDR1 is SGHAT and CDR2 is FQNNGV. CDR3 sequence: CASSLKSRDRGFYGYTF. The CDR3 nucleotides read TGTGCCAGCAGCTTAAAATCCAGGGACAGGGGTTTCTATGGCTACACCTTC. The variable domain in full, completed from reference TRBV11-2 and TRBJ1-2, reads EAGVAQSPRYKIIEKRQSVAFWCNPISGHATLYWYQQILGQGPKLLIQFQNNGVVDDSQLPKDRFSAERLKGVDSTLKIQPAKLEDSAVYLCASSLKSRDRGFYGYTFGSGTRLTVV.

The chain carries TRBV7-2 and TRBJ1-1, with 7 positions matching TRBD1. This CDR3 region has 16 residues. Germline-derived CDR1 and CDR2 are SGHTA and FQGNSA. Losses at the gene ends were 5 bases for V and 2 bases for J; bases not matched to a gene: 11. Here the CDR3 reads CASSATGSFGNTEAFF. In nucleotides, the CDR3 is TGTGCCAGCAGCGCGACAGGGTCGTTCGGAAACACTGAAGCTTTCTTT.

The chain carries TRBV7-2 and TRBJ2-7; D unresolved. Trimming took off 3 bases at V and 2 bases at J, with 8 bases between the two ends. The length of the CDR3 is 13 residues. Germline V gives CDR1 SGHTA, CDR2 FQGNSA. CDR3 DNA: TGTGCCAGCAGCTTTTTACACACCTACGAGCAGTACTTC. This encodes CASSFLHTYEQYF.

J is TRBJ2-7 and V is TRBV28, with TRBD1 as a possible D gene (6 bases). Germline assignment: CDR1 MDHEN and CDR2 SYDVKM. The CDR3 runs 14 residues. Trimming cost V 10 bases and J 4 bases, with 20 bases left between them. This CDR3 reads CATHARGPPYEQYF. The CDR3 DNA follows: TGTGCCACCCATGCCAGGGGACCACCTTACGAGCAGTACTTC.

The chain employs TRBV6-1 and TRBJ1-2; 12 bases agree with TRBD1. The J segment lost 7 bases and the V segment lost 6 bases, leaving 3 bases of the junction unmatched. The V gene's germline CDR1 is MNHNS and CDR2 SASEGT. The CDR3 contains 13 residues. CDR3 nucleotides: TGTGCCAGCAGGGGACAGGGGGCGCTTGGCTACACCTTC. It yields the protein CASRGQGALGYTF.

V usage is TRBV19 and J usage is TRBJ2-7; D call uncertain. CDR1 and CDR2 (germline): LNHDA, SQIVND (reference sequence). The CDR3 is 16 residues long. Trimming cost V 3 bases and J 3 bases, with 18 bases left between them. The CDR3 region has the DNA TGTGCCAGTAGTATGTCAAGAACGACTTCCCTCTACGAGCAGTACTTC. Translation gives CASSMSRTTSLYEQYF.

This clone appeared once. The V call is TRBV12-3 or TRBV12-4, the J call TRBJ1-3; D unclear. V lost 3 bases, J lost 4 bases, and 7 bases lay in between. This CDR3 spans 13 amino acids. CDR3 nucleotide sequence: TGTGCCAGCAGTTTGTTCAGAGGAAACACCATATATTTT. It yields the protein CASSLFRGNTIYF.

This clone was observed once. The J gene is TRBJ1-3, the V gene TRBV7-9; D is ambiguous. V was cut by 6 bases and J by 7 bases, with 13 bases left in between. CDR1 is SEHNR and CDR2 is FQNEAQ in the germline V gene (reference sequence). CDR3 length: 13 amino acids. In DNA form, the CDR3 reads TGTGCCAGCAGTATCGACCTAGAGAACACCATATATTTT. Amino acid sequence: CASSIDLENTIYF. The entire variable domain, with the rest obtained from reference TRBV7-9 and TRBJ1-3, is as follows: DTGVSQNPRHKITKRGQNVTFRCDPISEHNRLYWYRQTLGQGPEFLTYFQNEAQLEKSRLLSDRFSAERPKGSFSTLEIQRTEQGDSAMYLCASSIDLENTIYFGEGSWLTVV.

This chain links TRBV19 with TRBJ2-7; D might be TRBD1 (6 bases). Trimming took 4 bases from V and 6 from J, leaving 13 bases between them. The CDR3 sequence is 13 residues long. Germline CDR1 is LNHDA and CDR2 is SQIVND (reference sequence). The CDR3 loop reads CASSTKNRAEQYF. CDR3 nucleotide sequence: TGTGCCAGTAGTACCAAAAACAGGGCCGAGCAGTACTTC.